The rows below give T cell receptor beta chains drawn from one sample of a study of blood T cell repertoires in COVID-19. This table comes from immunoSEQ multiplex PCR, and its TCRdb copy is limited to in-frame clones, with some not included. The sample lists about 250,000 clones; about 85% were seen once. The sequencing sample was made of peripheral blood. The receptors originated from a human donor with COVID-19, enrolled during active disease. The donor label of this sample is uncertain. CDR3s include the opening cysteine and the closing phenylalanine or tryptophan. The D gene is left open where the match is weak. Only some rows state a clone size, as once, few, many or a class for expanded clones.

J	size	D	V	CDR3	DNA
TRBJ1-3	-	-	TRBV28	CASGSTIRHTGNTIYF	TGTGCCAGCGGTTCGACAATCCGGCATACGGGAAACACCATATATTTT
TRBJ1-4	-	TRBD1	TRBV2	CASSDRGYNEKLFF	TGTGCCAGCAGCGACAGGGGGTATAATGAAAAACTGTTTTTT
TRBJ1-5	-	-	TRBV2	CATGAGSNQPQHF	TGTGCCACTGGGGCAGGGAGCAATCAGCCCCAGCATTTT
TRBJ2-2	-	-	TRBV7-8	CASSLARVATGELFF	TGTGCCAGCAGCTTAGCGAGGGTAGCGACCGGGGAGCTGTTTTTT
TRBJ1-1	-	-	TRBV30	CAWSADRNTEAFF	TGTGCCTGGAGTGCCGACAGGAACACTGAAGCTTTCTTT
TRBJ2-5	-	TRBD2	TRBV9	CASSVGGRIWETQYF	TGTGCCAGCAGCGTAGGCGGGAGAATCTGGGAGACCCAGTACTTC
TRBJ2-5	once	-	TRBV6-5	CASSYSSGTQETQYF	TGTGCCAGCAGTTACTCAAGCGGGACACAAGAGACCCAGTACTTC
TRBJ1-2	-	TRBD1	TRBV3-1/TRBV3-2	CASRDQGANYGYTF	TGTGCCAGCAGGGATCAGGGGGCAAACTATGGCTACACCTTC
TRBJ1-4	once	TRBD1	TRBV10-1	CASSERGTVGQEKLFF	TGCGCCAGCAGTGAGCGAGGGACAGTGGGACAGGAAAAACTGTTTTTT
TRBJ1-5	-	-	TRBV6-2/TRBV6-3	CASSYPRGVGDQPQHF	TGTGCCAGCAGTTACCCAAGGGGCGTTGGGGATCAGCCCCAGCATTTT
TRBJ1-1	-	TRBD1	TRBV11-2	CASSSGGNTEAFF	TGTGCCAGCAGCTCAGGGGGAAACACTGAAGCTTTCTTT
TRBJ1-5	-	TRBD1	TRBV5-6	CASSQDRGNQPQHF	TGTGCCAGCAGCCAGGACAGGGGTAATCAGCCCCAGCATTTT
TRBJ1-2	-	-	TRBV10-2	CASSESGVGANYGYTF	TGCGCCAGCAGTGAGTCTGGGGTGGGAGCTAACTATGGCTACACCTTC
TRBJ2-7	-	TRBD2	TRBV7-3	CASSSPTSVEAPYEQYF	TGTGCCAGCAGCTCTCCCACTAGCGTCGAGGCCCCTTACGAGCAGTACTTC
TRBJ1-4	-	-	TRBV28	CASSLRGGVEKLFF	TGTGCCAGCAGTTTAAGGGGGGGGGTAGAAAAACTGTTTTTT
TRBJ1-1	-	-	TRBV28	CASSTGLVTEAFF	TGTGCCAGCAGCACAGGGTTGGTCACTGAAGCTTTCTTT
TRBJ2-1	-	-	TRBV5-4	CASSLVATSYNEQFF	TGTGCCAGCAGCTTGGTGGCCACCAGCTACAATGAGCAGTTCTTC
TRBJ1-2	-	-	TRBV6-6	CASWRRQTTLTF	TGTGCCAGCTGGAGAAGACAGACAACTTTGACCTTC
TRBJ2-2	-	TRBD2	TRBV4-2	CASRDTGTRNTGELFF	TGTGCCAGCAGGGATACCGGGACTAGGAACACCGGGGAGCTGTTTTTT
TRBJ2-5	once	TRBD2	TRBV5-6	CASSLVRGQETQYF	TGTGCCAGCAGCTTGGTGCGGGGGCAAGAGACCCAGTACTTC
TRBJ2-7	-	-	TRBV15	CATSRDPRAGYEQYF	TGTGCCACCAGCAGAGATCCGAGGGCAGGCTACGAGCAGTACTTC
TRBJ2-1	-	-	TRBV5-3	CARSINGGNDEQFF	TGTGCCAGAAGCATCAACGGTGGTAACGATGAGCAGTTCTTC
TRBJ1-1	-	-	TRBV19	CASSPLQVPRTEAFF	TGTGCCAGTAGTCCTCTACAGGTCCCCCGAACTGAAGCTTTCTTT
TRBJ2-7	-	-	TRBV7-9	CASSLHSTYEQYF	TGTGCCAGCAGCTTACACAGCACCTACGAGCAGTACTTC
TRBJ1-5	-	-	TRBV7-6	CASSLSRLSSNQPQHF	TGTGCCAGCAGCTTAAGCAGGCTTTCGAGCAATCAGCCCCAGCATTTT
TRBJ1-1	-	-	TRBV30	CAWSETQGNTEAFF	TGTGCCTGGAGTGAGACACAGGGGAACACTGAAGCTTTCTTT
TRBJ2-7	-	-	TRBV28	CASSLDLSRGQYF	TGTGCCAGCAGTCTTGACTTATCTAGGGGGCAGTACTTC
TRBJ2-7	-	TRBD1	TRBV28	CASRGDRGTTYEQYF	TGTGCCAGCAGGGGGGACAGGGGGACGACCTACGAGCAGTACTTC
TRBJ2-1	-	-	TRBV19	CASSAPSSPRYPLQFF	TGTGCCAGTAGTGCCCCATCTAGTCCCCGATACCCTCTCCAGTTCTTC
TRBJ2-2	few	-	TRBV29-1	CSVDRGGTGELFF	TGCAGCGTTGACAGGGGTGGCACCGGGGAGCTGTTTTTT
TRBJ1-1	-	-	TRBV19	CASSISPGGSTEAFF	TGTGCCAGTAGTATATCGCCGGGGGGCAGCACTGAAGCTTTCTTT
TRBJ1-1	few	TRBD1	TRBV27	CASSPGDRGNTEAFF	TGTGCCAGCAGTCCAGGGGACAGGGGGAACACTGAAGCTTTCTTT
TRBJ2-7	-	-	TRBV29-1	CSVEVSYEQYF	TGCAGCGTTGAGGTGAGCTACGAGCAGTACTTC
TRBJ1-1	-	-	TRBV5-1	CASSPYRENTEAFF	TGCGCCAGCAGCCCATACAGGGAGAACACTGAAGCTTTCTTT
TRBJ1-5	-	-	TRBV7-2	CASSLATNSYLQHF	TGTGCCAGCAGCTTAGCAACCAATTCCTACCTACAGCATTTT
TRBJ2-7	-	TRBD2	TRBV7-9	CASSPGLASSEQYF	TGTGCCAGCAGCCCGGGACTAGCGTCGAGTGAGCAGTACTTC
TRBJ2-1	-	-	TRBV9	CASNTQFF	TGTGCCAGCAACACCCAGTTCTTC
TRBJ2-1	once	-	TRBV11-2	CASSPRSPRTPRGNEQFF	TGTGCCAGCAGCCCGAGGTCCCCCAGGACACCCAGGGGTAATGAGCAGTTCTTC
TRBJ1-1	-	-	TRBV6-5	CASSTTLLGRTEAFF	TGTGCCAGCAGCACAACTCTTCTGGGGCGTACTGAAGCTTTCTTT
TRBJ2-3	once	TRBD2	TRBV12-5	CASARYGLAGGGDTQYF	TGTGCTAGTGCCCGTTACGGACTAGCGGGAGGGGGGGATACGCAGTATTTT
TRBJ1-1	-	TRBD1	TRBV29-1	CSVSRDRDEAFF	TGCAGCGTTTCCCGGGACAGGGACGAAGCTTTCTTT
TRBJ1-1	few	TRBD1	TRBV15	CATSRGTGSDTEAFF	TGTGCCACCAGCAGGGGGACAGGGTCGGACACTGAAGCTTTCTTT
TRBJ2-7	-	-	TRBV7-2	CASSLVSVEQYF	TGTGCCAGCAGCTTAGTTAGCGTCGAGCAGTACTTC
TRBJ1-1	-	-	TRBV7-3	CASSLNPGATVGEAFF	TGTGCCAGCAGCTTAAATCCAGGGGCCACCGTGGGGGAAGCTTTCTTT
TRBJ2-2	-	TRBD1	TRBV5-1	CASTDDRAGTGELFF	TGCGCCAGCACCGACGACAGGGCTGGGACCGGGGAGCTGTTTTTT
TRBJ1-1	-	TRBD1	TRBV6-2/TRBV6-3	CASSYVRQGLAFF	TGTGCCAGCAGTTACGTTCGACAGGGGTTAGCTTTCTTT
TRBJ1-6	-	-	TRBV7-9	CASTPVYSNSPLHF	TGTGCCAGCACCCCGGTCTACTCTAATTCACCCCTCCACTTT
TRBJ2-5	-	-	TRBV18	CASSPVSQQETQYF	TGTGCCAGCTCACCAGTGTCCCAACAAGAGACCCAGTACTTC
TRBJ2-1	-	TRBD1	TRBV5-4	CASRRDRGLHNEQFF	TGTGCCAGCCGCAGGGACAGGGGGCTGCACAATGAGCAGTTCTTC
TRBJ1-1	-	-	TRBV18	CASSPRGTANTEAFF	TGTGCCAGCTCACCACGCGGGACGGCGAACACTGAAGCTTTCTTT
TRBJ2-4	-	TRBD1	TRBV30	CAWSTTGNNIQYF	TGTGCCTGGAGCACGACAGGGAATAACATTCAGTACTTC